The rows below give T cell receptor beta chains drawn from one sample of a study of vaccination effects on CD4 cells after COVID-19. Which antigens these TCRs recognize remains unknown. Some clones are missing from TCRdb's copy, which holds only in-frame ones; the method was immunoSEQ multiplex PCR. The table shows under 55,000 clones, with around 79% occurring only once. This sample comprised CD4+ T cells from PBMCs cultured with a peptide pool, obtained before COVID-19 vaccination. The receptor source for this set is a human donor who had a prior SARS-CoV-2 infection. The CDR3 runs from the conserved cysteine through the conserved F or W. D genes are given only for firm matches. Where a row states a size, it is once, few, many or the class of an expanded clone; other rows omit it.

TRBJ1-2 | TRBV2 | TRBD1 | NA | TGTGCCAGCAAAACAGGGGGGAATGGCTACACCTTC | CASKTGGNGYTF
TRBJ2-7 | TRBV7-9 | TRBD2 | once | TGTGCCAGCAGCCAGCCCCGGTCTAGCGGGAGCTCCTACGAGCAGTACTTC | CASSQPRSSGSSYEQYF
TRBJ1-2 | TRBV20-1 | NA | NA | TGCAGTGCTAGAGACGGGTATGGCTACACCTTC | CSARDGYGYTF
TRBJ2-7 | TRBV11-3 | TRBD1 | NA | TGTGCCAGCAGCTTAGGTGAGACAGGGTCTTACGAGCAGTACTTC | CASSLGETGSYEQYF
TRBJ1-4 | TRBV6-1 | NA | NA | TGTGCCAGCAGTGAAGTGCCCCAGGAAAAACTGTTTTTT | CASSEVPQEKLFF
TRBJ1-5 | TRBV6-5 | NA | NA | TGTGCCAGCACTGCCGACAGGTTCCTTCAGCCCCAGCATTTT | CASTADRFLQPQHF
TRBJ1-4 | TRBV27 | NA | once | TGTGCCAGCAGTCCCCGCGGGCAGGAAAAACTGTTTTTT | CASSPRGQEKLFF
TRBJ1-2 | TRBV7-8 | NA | NA | TGTGCCAGCAGCCCCCGGTGGGCAACCTATGGCTACACCTTC | CASSPRWATYGYTF
TRBJ2-1 | TRBV24-1 | TRBD2 | NA | TGTGCCACCAGTGATTTGAATAGCGGGAGATCCTACAATGAGCAGTTCTTC | CATSDLNSGRSYNEQFF
TRBJ2-1 | TRBV4-1 | NA | NA | TGCGCCAGCAGCCAAGTCGGGGGCGCCATCCATGAGCAGTTCTTC | CASSQVGGAIHEQFF
TRBJ2-1 | TRBV5-4 | NA | NA | TGTGCCAGCAGCTCCGAGGATCGTATTGAGCAGTTCTTC | CASSSEDRIEQFF
TRBJ2-1 | TRBV10-1 | NA | NA | TGCGCCAGCAGTGCAGTAGAGCAGGAGTACCTATACAATGAGCAGTTCTTC | CASSAVEQEYLYNEQFF
TRBJ2-7 | TRBV2 | TRBD2 | NA | TGTGCCAGCAGTGAATGGCCTAGCGGGGACTTCGAGCAGTACTTC | CASSEWPSGDFEQYF
TRBJ2-2 | TRBV6-5 | TRBD2 | NA | TGTGCCAGCAGTTTAGCGGGGGGGCCGATCGGGGAGCTGTTTTTT | CASSLAGGPIGELFF
TRBJ1-1 | TRBV4-3 | NA | NA | TGCGCCAGCAGCCAAGATTTATTCAGGGACACTGAAGCTTTCTTT | CASSQDLFRDTEAFF
TRBJ2-3 | TRBV19 | NA | few | TGTGCCAGTAGTTTAACAGATACGCAGTATTTT | CASSLTDTQYF
TRBJ1-3 | TRBV15 | TRBD1 | NA | TGTGCCACCAGCAGTGGGACAGGGGACTCCTTCTCTGGAAACACCATATATTTT | CATSSGTGDSFSGNTIYF
TRBJ2-2 | TRBV5-1 | NA | NA | TGCGCCAGCAGCTTGGATAATACCGGGGAGCTGTTTTTT | CASSLDNTGELFF
TRBJ2-3 | TRBV15 | NA | NA | TGTGCCACCAGCAGCCAAAGCCCCTCGGATACGCAGTATTTT | CATSSQSPSDTQYF